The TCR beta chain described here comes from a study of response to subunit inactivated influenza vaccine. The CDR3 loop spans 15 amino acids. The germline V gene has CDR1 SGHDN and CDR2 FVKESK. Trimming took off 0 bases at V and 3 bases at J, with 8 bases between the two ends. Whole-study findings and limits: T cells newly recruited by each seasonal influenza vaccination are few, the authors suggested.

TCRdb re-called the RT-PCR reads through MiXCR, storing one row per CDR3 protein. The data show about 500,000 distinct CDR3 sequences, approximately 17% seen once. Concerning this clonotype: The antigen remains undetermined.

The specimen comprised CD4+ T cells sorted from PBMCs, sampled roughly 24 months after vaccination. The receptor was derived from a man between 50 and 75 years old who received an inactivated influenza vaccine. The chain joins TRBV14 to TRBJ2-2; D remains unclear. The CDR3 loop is CASSQEQLYTGELFF. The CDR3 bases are TGTGCCAGCAGCCAAGAACAGCTATACACCGGGGAGCTGTTTTTT.